Reported below is one TCR beta chain. The antigen remains undetermined. It was with 60 Vbeta and 13 Jbeta primers that the PCR ran. Generated by immunoSEQ multiplex PCR, the TCRdb table keeps only in-frame clones and is missing some. The profile shows around 200,000 clones, 82% of them singletons. These data come from a study of cytomegalovirus exposure and HLA in healthy donors. Study-wide results and limits: In an earlier analysis, about 87% or about 30%: the productive usage of most TCR beta V segments.

CDR1 is MDHEN, CDR2 SYDVKM, per germline. The CDR3 covers 13 residues. Deletions cut 3 bases from V and 7 bases from J, with 13 bases between. The clonotype was recovered from a woman between 40 and 50 years old in good health and CMV-seronegative. The chain couples TRBV28 to TRBJ2-7; the D is unclear. The sequencing input was PBMCs. CDR3 nucleotide sequence: TGTGCCAGCAGTTTTCGACGAGGTAGGGAGCAGTACTTC. This gives the protein CASSFRRGREQYF.